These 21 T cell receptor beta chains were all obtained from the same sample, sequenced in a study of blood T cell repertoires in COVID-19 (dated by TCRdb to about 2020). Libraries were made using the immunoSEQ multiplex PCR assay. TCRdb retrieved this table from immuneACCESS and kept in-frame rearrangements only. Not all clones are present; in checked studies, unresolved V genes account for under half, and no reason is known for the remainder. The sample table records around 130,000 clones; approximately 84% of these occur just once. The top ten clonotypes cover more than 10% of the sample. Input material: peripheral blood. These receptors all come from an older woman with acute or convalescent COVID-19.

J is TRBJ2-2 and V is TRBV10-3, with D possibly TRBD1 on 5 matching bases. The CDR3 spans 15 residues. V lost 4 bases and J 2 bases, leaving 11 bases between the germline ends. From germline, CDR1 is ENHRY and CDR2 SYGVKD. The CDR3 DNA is TGTGCCATCAGTGGTGCACAGGTCAACACCGGGGAGCTGTTTTTT. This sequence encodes CAISGAQVNTGELFF.

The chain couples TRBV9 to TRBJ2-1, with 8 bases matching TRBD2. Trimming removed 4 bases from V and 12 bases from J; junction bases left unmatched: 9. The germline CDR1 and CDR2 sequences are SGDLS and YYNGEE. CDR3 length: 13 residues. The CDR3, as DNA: TGTGCCAGCAGCCCCCGCCCCGGGGGGGGGCAGTTCTTC. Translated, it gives CASSPRPGGGQFF.

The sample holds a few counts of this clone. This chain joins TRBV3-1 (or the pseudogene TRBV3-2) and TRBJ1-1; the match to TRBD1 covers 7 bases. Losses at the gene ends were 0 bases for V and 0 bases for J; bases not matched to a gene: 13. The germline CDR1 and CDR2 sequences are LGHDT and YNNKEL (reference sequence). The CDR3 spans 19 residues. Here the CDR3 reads CASSQEGYGQGVMNTEAFF. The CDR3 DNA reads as TGTGCCAGCAGCCAAGAGGGGTATGGGCAGGGGGTAATGAACACTGAAGCTTTCTTT.

The CDR3 DNA reads as TGTGCCAGCAGCGCTACGCGGACAGGCGGAAACACCATATATTTT. Its translation: CASSATRTGGNTIYF. The chain employs TRBV11-2 and TRBJ1-3; 7 bases fit TRBD1. This CDR3 region has 15 residues. CDR1 and CDR2 from the germline V gene are SGHAT and FQNNGV. Losses at the gene ends were 5 bases for V and 4 bases for J; bases not matched to a gene: 8.

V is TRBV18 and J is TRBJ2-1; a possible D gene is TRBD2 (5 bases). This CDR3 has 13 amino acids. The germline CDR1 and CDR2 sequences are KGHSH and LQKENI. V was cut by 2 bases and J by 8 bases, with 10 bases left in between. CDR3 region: CASSPRRADEQFF. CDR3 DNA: TGTGCCAGCTCACCAAGGCGGGCAGATGAGCAGTTCTTC.

The CDR3 is CASSDSTSGGADTQYF. CDR3 nucleotide sequence: TGTGCCAGCAGTGACTCGACTAGCGGGGGGGCAGATACGCAGTATTTT. The chain joins TRBV6-4 to TRBJ2-3; 14 positions agree with TRBD2. J was trimmed by 4 bases and V by 0 bases; bases with no gene match: 0. This CDR3 spans 16 amino acids. Germline CDR1 MRHNA, CDR2 SNTAGT.

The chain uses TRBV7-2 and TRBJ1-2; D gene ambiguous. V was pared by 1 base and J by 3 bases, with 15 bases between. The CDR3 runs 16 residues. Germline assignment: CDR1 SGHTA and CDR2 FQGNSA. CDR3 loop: CASSLGSAGMYYGYTF. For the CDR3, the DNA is TGTGCCAGCAGCTTAGGGTCCGCGGGAATGTACTATGGCTACACCTTC.

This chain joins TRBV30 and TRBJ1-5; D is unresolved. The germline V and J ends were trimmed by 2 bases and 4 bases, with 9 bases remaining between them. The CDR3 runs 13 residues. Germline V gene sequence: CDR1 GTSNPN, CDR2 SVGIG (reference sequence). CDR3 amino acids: CAWSTQDNQPQHF. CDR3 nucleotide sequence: TGTGCCTGGAGTACCCAGGATAATCAGCCCCAGCATTTT. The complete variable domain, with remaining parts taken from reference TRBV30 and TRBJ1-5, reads SQTIHQWPATLVQPVGSPLSLECTVEGTSNPNLYWYRQAAGRGLQLLFYSVGIGQISSEVPQNLSASRPQDRQFILSSKKLLLSDSGFYLCAWSTQDNQPQHFGDGTRLSIL.

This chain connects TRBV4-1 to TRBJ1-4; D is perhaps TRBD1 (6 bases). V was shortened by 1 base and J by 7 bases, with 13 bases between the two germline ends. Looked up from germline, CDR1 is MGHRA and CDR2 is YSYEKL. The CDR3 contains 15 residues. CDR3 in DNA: TGCGCCAGCAGCCAAGGAGGACAGTGGACTGAAAAACTGTTTTTT. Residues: CASSQGGQWTEKLFF.

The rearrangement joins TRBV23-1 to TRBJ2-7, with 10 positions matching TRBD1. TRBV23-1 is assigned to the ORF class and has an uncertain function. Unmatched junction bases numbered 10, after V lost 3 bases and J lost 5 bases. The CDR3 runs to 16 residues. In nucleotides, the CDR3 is TGCGCCAGCAGTCAGTCCGACGGGACAGGGGTCGACGAGCAGTACTTC. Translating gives CASSQSDGTGVDEQYF.

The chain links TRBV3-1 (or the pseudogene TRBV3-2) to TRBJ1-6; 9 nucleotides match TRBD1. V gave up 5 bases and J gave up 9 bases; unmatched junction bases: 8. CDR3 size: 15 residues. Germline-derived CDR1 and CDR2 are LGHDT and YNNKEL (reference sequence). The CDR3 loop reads CASSSIGTGSSPLHF. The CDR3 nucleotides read TGTGCCAGCAGCTCAATAGGGACAGGGAGTTCACCCCTCCACTTT.

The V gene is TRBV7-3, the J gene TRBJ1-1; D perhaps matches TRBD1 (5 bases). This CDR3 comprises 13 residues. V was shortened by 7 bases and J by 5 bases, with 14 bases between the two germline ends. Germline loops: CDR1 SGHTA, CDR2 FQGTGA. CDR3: CASTLGAGTEAFF. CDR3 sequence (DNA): TGTGCCAGCACTCTAGGGGCTGGGACTGAAGCTTTCTTT.

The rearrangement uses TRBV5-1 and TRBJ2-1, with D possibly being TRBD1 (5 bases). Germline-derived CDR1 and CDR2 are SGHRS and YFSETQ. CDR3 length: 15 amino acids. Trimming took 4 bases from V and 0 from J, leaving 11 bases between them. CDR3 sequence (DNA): TGCGCCAGCAGCGCCGACAGAAGCTCCTACAATGAGCAGTTCTTC. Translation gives CASSADRSSYNEQFF.

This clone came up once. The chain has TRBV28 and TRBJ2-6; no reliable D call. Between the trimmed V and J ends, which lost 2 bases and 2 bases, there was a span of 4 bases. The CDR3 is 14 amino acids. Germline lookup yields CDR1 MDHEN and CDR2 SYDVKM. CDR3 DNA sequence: TGTGCCAGCAGTTTAATAGCTGGGGCCAACGTCCTGACTTTC. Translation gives CASSLIAGANVLTF.

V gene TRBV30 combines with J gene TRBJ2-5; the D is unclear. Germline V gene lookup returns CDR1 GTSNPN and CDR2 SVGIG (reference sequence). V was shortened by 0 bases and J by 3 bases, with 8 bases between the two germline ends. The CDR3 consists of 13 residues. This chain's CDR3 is CAWSVQQKETQYF. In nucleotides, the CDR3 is TGTGCCTGGAGTGTACAACAGAAAGAGACCCAGTACTTC.

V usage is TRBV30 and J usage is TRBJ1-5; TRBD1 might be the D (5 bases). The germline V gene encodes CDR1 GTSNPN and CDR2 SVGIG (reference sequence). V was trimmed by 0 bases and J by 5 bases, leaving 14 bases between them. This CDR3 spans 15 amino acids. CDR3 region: CAWSVRTRRDQPQHF. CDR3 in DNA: TGTGCCTGGAGTGTGCGGACACGGCGAGATCAGCCCCAGCATTTT. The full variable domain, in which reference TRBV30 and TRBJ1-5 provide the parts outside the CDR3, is SQTIHQWPATLVQPVGSPLSLECTVEGTSNPNLYWYRQAAGRGLQLLFYSVGIGQISSEVPQNLSASRPQDRQFILSSKKLLLSDSGFYLCAWSVRTRRDQPQHFGDGTRLSIL.

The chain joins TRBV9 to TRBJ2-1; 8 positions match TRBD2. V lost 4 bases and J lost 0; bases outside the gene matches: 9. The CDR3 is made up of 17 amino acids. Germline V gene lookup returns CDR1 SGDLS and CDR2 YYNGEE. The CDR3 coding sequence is TGTGCCAGCAGCCTAGGTATTGGGACTAGCTCCTACAATGAGCAGTTCTTC. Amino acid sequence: CASSLGIGTSSYNEQFF. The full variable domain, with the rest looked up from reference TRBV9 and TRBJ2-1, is DSGVTQTPKHLITATGQRVTLRCSPRSGDLSVYWYQQSLDQGLQFLIQYYNGEERAKGNILERFSAQQFPDLHSELNLSSLELGDSALYFCASSLGIGTSSYNEQFFGPGTRLTVL.

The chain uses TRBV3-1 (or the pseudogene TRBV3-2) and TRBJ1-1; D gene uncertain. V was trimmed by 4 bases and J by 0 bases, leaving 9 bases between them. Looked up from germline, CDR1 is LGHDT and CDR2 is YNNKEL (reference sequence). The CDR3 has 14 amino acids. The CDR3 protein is CASSRTGLNTEAFF. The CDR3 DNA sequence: TGTGCCAGCAGCCGGACTGGCTTGAACACTGAAGCTTTCTTT.

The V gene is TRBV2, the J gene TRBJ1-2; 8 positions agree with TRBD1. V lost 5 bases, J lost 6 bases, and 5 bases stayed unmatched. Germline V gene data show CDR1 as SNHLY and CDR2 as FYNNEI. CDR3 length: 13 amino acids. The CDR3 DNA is TGTGCCAGCAGTTGGACAGGGTCGAATGGCTACACCTTC. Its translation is CASSWTGSNGYTF. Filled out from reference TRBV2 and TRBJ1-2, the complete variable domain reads EPEVTQTPSHQVTQMGQEVILRCVPISNHLYFYWYRQILGQKVEFLVSFYNNEISEKSEIFDDQFSVERPDGSNFTLKIRSTKLEDSAMYFCASSWTGSNGYTFGSGTRLTVV.

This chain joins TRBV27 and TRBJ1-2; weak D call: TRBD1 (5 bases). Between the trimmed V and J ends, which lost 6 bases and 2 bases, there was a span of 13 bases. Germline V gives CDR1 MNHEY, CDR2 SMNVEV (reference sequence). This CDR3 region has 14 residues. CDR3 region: CASSSIGGNYGYTF. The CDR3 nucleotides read TGTGCCAGCAGCAGTATCGGGGGGAACTATGGCTACACCTTC.

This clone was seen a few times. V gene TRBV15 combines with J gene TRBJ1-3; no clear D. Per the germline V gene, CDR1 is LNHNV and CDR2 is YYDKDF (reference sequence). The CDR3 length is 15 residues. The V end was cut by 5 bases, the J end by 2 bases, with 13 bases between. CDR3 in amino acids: CATSHFHGAGNTIYF. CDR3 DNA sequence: TGTGCCACCAGCCACTTCCACGGGGCTGGAAACACCATATATTTT.